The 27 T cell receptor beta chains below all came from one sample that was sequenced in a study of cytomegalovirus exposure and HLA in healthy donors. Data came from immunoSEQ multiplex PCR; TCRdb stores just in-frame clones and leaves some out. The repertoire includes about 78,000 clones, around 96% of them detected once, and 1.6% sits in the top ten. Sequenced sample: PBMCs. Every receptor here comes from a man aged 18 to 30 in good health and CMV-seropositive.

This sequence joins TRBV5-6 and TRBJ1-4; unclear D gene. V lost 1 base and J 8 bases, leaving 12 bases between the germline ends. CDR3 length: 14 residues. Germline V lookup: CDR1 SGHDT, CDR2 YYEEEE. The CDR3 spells CASSLQQAGEKLFF. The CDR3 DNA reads TGTGCCAGCAGCTTGCAGCAGGCAGGCGAAAAACTGTTTTTT. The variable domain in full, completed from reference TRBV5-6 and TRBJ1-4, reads DAGVTQSPTHLIKTRGQQVTLRCSPKSGHDTVSWYQQALGQGPQFIFQYYEEEERQRGNFPDRFSGHQFPNYSSELNVNALLLGDSALYLCASSLQQAGEKLFFGSGTQLSVL.

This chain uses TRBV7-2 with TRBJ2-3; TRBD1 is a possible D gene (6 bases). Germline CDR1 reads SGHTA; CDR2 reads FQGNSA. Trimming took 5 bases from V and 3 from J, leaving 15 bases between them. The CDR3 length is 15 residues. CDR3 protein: CASSPFPRGTDTQYF. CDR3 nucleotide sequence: TGTGCCAGCAGCCCCTTCCCCAGGGGTACAGATACGCAGTATTTT.

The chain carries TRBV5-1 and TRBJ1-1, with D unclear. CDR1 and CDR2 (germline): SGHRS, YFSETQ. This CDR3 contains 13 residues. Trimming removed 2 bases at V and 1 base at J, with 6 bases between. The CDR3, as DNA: TGCGCCAGCAGCTTCCCAGAGAACACTGAAGCTTTCTTT. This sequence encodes CASSFPENTEAFF. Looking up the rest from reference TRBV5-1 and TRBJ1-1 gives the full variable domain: KAGVTQTPRYLIKTRGQQVTLSCSPISGHRSVSWYQQTPGQGLQFLFEYFSETQRNKGNFPGRFSGRQFSNSRSEMNVSTLELGDSALYLCASSFPENTEAFFGQGTRLTVV.

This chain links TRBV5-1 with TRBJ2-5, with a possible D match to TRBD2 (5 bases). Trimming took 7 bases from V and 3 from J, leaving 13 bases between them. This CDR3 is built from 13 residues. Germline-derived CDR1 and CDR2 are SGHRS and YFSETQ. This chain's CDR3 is CASRRSGEETQYF. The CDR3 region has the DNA TGCGCCAGCCGGAGGTCTGGGGAAGAGACCCAGTACTTC. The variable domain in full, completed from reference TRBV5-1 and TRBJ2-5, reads KAGVTQTPRYLIKTRGQQVTLSCSPISGHRSVSWYQQTPGQGLQFLFEYFSETQRNKGNFPGRFSGRQFSNSRSEMNVSTLELGDSALYLCASRRSGEETQYFGPGTRLLVL.

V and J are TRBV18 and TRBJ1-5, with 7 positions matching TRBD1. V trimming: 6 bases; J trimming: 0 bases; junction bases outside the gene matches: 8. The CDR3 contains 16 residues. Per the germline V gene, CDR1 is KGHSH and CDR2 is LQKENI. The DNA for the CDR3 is TGTGCCAGCTCCCCTTCGACAGGGAGTAGCAATCAGCCCCAGCATTTT. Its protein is CASSPSTGSSNQPQHF.

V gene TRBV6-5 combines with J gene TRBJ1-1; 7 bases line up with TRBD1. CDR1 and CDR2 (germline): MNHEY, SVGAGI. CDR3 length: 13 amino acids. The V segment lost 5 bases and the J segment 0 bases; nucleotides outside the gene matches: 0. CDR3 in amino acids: CASSGQVNTEAFF. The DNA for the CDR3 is TGTGCCAGCAGTGGACAGGTGAACACTGAAGCTTTCTTT.

The CDR3 is CASSEGGGTQETQYF. Written as DNA, the CDR3 is TGTGCCAGCAGTGAGGGTGGGGGCACCCAAGAGACCCAGTACTTC. The chain carries TRBV6-1 and TRBJ2-5, with D possibly being TRBD1 (6 bases). Trimming pared 3 bases from V and 1 base from J, leaving 12 bases between. The CDR3 loop spans 15 amino acids. Germline V gene sequence: CDR1 MNHNS, CDR2 SASEGT.

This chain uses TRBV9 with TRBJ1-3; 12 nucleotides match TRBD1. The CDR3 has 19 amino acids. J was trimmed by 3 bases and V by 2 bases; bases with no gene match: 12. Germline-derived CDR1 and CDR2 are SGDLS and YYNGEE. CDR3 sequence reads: CASSVNPQGQGASGNTIYF. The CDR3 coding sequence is TGTGCCAGCAGCGTGAACCCCCAGGGACAGGGGGCTAGTGGAAACACCATATATTTT.

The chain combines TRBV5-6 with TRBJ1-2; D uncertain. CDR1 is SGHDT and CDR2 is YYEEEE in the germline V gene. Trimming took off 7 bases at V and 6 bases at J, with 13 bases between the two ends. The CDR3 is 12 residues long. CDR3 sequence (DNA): TGTGCCAGCCGACCGGGGTGGGATGGCTACACCTTC. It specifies CASRPGWDGYTF.

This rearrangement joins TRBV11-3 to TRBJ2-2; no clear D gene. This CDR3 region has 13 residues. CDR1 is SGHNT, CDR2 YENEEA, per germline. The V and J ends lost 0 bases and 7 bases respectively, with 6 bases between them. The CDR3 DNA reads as TGTGCCAGCAGCTTAGATTTCAACGGGGAGCTGTTTTTT. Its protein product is CASSLDFNGELFF.

The CDR3, as DNA: TGTGCCAGCAGTCCCGGACGGGGGTTGCGCACTGAAGCTTTCTTT. Its protein product is CASSPGRGLRTEAFF. This chain links TRBV6-1 with TRBJ1-1, with TRBD1 as a possible D gene (5 bases). The CDR3 is 15 residues long. Germline V CDR1 and CDR2: MNHNS, SASEGT. V lost 5 bases and J 4 bases, leaving 17 bases between the germline ends.

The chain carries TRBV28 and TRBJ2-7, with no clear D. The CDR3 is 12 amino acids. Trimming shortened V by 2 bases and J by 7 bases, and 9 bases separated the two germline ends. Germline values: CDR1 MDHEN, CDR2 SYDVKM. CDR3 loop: CASSLRSREQYF. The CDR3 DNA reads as TGTGCCAGCAGTTTAAGATCGAGGGAGCAGTACTTC.

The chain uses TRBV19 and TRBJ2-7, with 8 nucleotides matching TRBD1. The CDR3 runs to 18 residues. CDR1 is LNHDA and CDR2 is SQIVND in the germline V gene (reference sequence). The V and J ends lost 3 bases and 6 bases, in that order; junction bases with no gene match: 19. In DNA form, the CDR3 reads TGTGCCAGTAGTATTTCGGCGATTGCGGGACAGGTATCGTTCGAGCAGTACTTC. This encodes CASSISAIAGQVSFEQYF.

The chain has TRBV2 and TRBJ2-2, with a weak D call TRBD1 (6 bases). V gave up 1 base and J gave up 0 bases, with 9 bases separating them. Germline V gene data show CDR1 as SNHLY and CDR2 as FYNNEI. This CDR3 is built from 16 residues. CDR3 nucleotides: TGTGCCAGCAGTGAAGAGGACAGAGCGAACACCGGGGAGCTGTTTTTT. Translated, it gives CASSEEDRANTGELFF.

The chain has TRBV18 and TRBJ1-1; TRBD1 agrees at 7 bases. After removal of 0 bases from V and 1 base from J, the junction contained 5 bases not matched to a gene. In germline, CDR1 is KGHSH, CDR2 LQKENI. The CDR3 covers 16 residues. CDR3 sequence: CASSPPGRGRNTEAFF. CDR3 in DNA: TGTGCCAGCTCACCACCGGGCAGGGGGAGGAACACTGAAGCTTTCTTT.

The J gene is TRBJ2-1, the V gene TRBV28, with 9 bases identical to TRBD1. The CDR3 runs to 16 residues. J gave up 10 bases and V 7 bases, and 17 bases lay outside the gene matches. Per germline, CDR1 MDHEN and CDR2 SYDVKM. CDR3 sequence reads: CASNTIGDRALREQFF. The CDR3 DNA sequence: TGTGCCAGCAATACCATAGGGGACAGGGCCTTGAGGGAGCAGTTCTTC.

The CDR3 here is CACRESSYNEQFF. CDR3 in DNA: TGTGCCTGTCGGGAGAGCTCCTACAATGAGCAGTTCTTC. The chain is built from TRBV30 and TRBJ2-1, with a weak D call TRBD2 (6 bases). The CDR3 loop spans 13 amino acids. Trimming cost V 6 bases and J 0 bases, with 9 bases left between them. Germline lookup yields CDR1 GTSNPN and CDR2 SVGIG (reference sequence).

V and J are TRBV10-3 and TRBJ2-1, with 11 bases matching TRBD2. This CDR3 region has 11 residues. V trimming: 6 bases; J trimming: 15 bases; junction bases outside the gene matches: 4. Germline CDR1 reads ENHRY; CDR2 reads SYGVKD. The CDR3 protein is CAIRMGLAVFF. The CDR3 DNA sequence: TGTGCCATCAGGATGGGACTAGCGGTGTTCTTC.

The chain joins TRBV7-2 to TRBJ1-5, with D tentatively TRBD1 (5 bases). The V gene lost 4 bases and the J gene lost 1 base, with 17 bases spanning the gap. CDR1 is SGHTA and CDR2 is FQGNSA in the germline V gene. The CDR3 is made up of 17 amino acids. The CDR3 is CASSSFLTEGSNQPQHF. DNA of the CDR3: TGTGCCAGCAGCTCCTTCCTGACAGAAGGCAGCAATCAGCCCCAGCATTTT.

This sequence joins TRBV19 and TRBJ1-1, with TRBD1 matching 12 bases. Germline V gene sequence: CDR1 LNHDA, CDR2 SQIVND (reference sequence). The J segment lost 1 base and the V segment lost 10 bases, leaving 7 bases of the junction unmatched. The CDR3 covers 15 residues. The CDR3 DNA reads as TGTGCCACTATCCCGGGACAGGGGGCGAACACTGAAGCTTTCTTT. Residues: CATIPGQGANTEAFF. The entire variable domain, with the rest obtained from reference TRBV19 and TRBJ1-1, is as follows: DGGITQSPKYLFRKEGQNVTLSCEQNLNHDAMYWYRQDPGQGLRLIYYSQIVNDFQKGDIAEGYSVSREKKESFPLTVTSAQKNPTAFYLCATIPGQGANTEAFFGQGTRLTVV.

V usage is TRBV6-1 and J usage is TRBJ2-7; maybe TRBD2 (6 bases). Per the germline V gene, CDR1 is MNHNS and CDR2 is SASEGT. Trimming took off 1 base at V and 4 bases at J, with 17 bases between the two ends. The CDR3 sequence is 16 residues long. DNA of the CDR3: TGTGCCAGCAGTGAAGTGTTAGGCGGAGGGAGGTACGAGCAGTACTTC. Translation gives CASSEVLGGGRYEQYF.

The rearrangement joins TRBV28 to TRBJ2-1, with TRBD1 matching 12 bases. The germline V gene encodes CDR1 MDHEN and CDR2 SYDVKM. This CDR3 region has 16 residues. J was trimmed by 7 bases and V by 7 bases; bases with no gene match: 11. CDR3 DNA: TGTGCCAGCACTGACCTCCGGGACAGGGGGCTGAATGAGCAGTTCTTC. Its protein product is CASTDLRDRGLNEQFF.

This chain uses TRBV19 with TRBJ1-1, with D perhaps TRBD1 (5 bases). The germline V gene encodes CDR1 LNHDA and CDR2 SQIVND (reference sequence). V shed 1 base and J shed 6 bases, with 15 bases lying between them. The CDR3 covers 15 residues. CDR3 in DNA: TGTGCCAGTAGTATAGTAGGCTCAGGGTTTTCTGAAGCTTTCTTT. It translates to CASSIVGSGFSEAFF. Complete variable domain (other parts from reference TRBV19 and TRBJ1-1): DGGITQSPKYLFRKEGQNVTLSCEQNLNHDAMYWYRQDPGQGLRLIYYSQIVNDFQKGDIAEGYSVSREKKESFPLTVTSAQKNPTAFYLCASSIVGSGFSEAFFGQGTRLTVV.

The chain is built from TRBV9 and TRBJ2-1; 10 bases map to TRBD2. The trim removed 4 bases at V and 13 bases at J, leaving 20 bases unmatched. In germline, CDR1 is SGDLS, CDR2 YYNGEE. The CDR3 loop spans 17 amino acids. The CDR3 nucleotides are TGTGCCAGCAGCCCGGGGACGTCCCCGACCTCTAGCGGGAGCCAGTTCTTC. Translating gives CASSPGTSPTSSGSQFF.

CDR3 region: CAWKWAGAADTQYF. The CDR3 DNA reads as TGTGCCTGGAAGTGGGCGGGAGCGGCAGATACGCAGTATTTT. The gene calls are TRBV30 and TRBJ2-3; 7 nucleotides agree with TRBD2. V lost 4 bases, J lost 4 bases, and 8 bases stayed unmatched. Germline CDR1 is GTSNPN and CDR2 is SVGIG (reference sequence). This CDR3 region has 14 residues.

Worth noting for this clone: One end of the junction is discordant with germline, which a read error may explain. The CDR3 is CAWSANPGLAPVF. For the CDR3, the DNA is TGTGCCTGGAGCGCCAACCCTGGACTAGCACCTGTCTTC. The J gene is TRBJ2-1, the V gene TRBV30; 8 bases are shared with TRBD2. The CDR3 totals 13 residues. The germline V gene has CDR1 GTSNPN and CDR2 SVGIG (reference sequence).

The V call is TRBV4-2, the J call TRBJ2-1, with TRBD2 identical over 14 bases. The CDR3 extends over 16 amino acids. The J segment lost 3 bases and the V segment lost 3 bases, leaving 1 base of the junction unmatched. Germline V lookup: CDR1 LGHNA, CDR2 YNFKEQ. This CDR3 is CASSHGTSGSYNEQFF. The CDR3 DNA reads TGTGCCAGCAGCCACGGGACTAGCGGGAGCTACAATGAGCAGTTCTTC.